This T cell receptor (beta chain) was identified in a study of T cell responses to AZD1222 COVID-19 vaccine. General study results and limits: Females made up more of the donors, who were largely white British, and clonal diversity may have come out too low. Vaccine-associated CD4 TCRs spanned spike, dominant at 160-218 and 743-854. No repertoire was sampled before or during the peak T cell response, only after it.

A note on this clone: The antigen remains unidentified.

Profiled with immunoSEQ multiplex PCR; TCRdb holds only in-frame clones, not every one. Of fewer than 200,000 clones in the sample, 80% to 95% were seen once. Germline V gene data show CDR1 as LNHDA and CDR2 as SQIVND (reference sequence). Trimming removed 5 bases at V and 3 bases at J, with 11 bases between. The CDR3 is 14 residues long. The rearrangement links TRBV19 to TRBJ1-3; TRBD1 is a possible D gene (5 bases). The source was peripheral blood, collected on day 0 of AZD1222 vaccination. The sequence came from an adult in good health. The CDR3 spells CASSGGELGNTIYF. The DNA for the CDR3 is TGTGCCAGTAGTGGGGGTGAGCTTGGAAACACCATATATTTT.